The subject of this entry is one T cell receptor (beta chain). Its antigen remains unidentified. The entry originates in a study of T-cell memory formation after mild COVID-19. Study background: TCR clusters mostly belonged to single donors.

With 5 bases clipped from V and 6 bases from J, the junction kept 9 bases outside the gene matches. Germline V gives CDR1 SGHTA, CDR2 FQGNSA. This CDR3 has 15 amino acids. Overall study findings and caveats: There were some responding clones in pre-infection memory, which suggested that cross-reactive memory had joined. CD4+ contracting clones were mainly CM and EM; CD8+ ones, EMRA. What remained unconfirmed was the SARS-CoV-2 specificity of second-wave clones peaking on day 37.

TCRdb called the 5' RACE reads again in MiXCR, with one record for every CDR3 protein. The repertoire holds a few hundred thousand distinct CDR3 sequences, with 20% to 25% as singletons. This clonotype was sampled from an adult woman who had mild COVID-19 (a few samples of this study predate the infection). Cell type and time point are not known. Input material: PBMCs or a T cell subset sorted from them (not recorded which). V and J are TRBV7-2 and TRBJ1-2, with 10 nucleotides matching TRBD1. In DNA, the CDR3 is TGTGCCAGCAGCCCACTGGACAGGGGGGACCATGGCTACACCTTC. It codes for CASSPLDRGDHGYTF.